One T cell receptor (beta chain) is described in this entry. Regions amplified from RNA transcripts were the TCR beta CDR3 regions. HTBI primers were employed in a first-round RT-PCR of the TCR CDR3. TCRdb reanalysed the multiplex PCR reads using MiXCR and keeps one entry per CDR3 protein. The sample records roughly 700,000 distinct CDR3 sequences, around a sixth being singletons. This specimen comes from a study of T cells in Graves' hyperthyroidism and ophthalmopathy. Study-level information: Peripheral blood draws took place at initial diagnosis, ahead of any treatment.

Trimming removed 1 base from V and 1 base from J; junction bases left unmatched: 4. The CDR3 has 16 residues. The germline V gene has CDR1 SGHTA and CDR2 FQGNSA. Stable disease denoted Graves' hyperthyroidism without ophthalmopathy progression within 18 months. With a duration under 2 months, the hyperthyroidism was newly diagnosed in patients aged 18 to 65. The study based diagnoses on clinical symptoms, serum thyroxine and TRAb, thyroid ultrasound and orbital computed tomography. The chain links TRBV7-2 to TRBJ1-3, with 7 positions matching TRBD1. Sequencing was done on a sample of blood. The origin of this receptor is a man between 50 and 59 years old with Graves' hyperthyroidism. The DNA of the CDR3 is TGTGCCAGCAGCTTAGGTCCGACAGGGTCTGGAAACACCATATATTTT. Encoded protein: CASSLGPTGSGNTIYF.